This T cell receptor beta chain was observed in a study of CD8+ T cells in alopecia areata. Study in general: Tofacitinib treatment spanned 6 to 18 months, with 6 months off drug afterward.

The CDR3 covers 13 residues. Germline assignment: CDR1 LGHNA and CDR2 YSLEER. Trimming cost V 5 bases and J 6 bases, with 10 bases left between them. The sample holds a few counts of this clone. Antigen: not known. Samples from alopecia areata patients were lesional scalp punch biopsies and peripheral blood. RNA was extracted and reverse transcribed into cDNA as the sequencing template. Some clones are missing from TCRdb's copy, which holds only in-frame ones; the method was immunoSEQ multiplex PCR. The data show 150,000 to 160,000 clones, with about 53% seen just once and approximately 19% held by the top ten. Whole-study findings and limits: Clonality was higher in lesional than normal scalp, especially in alopecia totalis/universalis. Mice showed TCR sharing more clearly than patients did, possibly owing to HLA.

The material sequenced was CD8+ T cells sorted from blood, taken at week 0. This sequence was found in a human donor with alopecia areata. The rearrangement uses TRBV4-3 and TRBJ2-2; the D is unclear. CDR3 residues: CASSSSPPGELFF. The CDR3 DNA is TGCGCCAGCAGCTCCAGCCCACCCGGGGAGCTGTTTTTT.